One T cell receptor beta chain is described in this entry. Antigen: not known. TCRdb recomputed calls from the 5' RACE reads with MiXCR, one row per CDR3 protein. This table holds a few hundred thousand distinct CDR3 sequences, about 19% found once. This record comes from a study of T cells after yellow fever vaccination. The study's findings and limits: A weaker but faster secondary response was observed, peaking on day 5 versus 15. Clonotypes appearing in both CD4 and CD8 compartments existed, and their share was small.

This CDR3 spans 16 amino acids. Germline V gene sequence: CDR1 DFQATT, CDR2 SNEGSKA (reference sequence). The V gene lost 3 bases and the J gene lost 3 bases, with 21 bases spanning the gap. The sequencing used PBMCs, collected 15 days after the yellow fever booster vaccination. This clonotype was obtained from a man aged 30-40 years who received the YFV17D yellow fever vaccine. The chain couples TRBV20-1 to TRBJ2-7, with a tentative D call TRBD2 (5 bases). The CDR3 DNA is TGCAGTGCTAGCGCGATAGGGTTAGCGACCCTCTACGAGCAGTACTTC. Protein product: CSASAIGLATLYEQYF.